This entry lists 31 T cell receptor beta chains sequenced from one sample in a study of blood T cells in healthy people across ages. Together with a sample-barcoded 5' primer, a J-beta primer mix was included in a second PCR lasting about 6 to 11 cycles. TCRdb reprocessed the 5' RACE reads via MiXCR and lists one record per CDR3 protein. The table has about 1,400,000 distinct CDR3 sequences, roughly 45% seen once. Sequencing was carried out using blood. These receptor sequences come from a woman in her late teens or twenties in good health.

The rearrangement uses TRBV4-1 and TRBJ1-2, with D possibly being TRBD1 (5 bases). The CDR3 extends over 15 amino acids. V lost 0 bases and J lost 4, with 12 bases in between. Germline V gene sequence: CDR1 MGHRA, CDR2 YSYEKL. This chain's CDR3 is CASSQDQAGIYGYTF. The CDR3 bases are TGCGCCAGCAGCCAAGATCAGGCAGGGATCTATGGCTACACCTTC.

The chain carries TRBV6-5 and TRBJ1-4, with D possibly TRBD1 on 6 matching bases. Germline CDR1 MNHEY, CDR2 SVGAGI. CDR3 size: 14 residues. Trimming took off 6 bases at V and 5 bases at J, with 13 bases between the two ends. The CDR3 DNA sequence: TGTGCCAGCAGCTGGGGGCCCCTAAATGAAAAACTGTTTTTT. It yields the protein CASSWGPLNEKLFF.

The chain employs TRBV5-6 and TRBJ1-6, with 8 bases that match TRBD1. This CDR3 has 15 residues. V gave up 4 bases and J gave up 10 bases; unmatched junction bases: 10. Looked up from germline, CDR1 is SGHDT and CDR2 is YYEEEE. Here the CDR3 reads CASSRGQGISSPLHF. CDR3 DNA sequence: TGTGCCAGCAGCCGTGGACAGGGAATAAGCTCACCCCTCCACTTT.

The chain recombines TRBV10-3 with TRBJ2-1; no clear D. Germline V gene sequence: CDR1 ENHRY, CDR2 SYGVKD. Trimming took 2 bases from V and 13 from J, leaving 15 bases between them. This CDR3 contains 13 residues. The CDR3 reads CAISEGSQETQFF. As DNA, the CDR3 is TGTGCCATCAGTGAGGGTAGCCAAGAGACCCAGTTCTTC.

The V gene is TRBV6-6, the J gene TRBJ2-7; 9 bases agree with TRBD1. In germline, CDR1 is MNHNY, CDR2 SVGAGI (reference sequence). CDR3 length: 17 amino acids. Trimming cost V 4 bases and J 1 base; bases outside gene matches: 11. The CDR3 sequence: CASSSSRTGVGSYEQYF. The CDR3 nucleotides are TGTGCCAGCAGTTCATCCCGGACAGGGGTGGGATCCTACGAGCAGTACTTC.

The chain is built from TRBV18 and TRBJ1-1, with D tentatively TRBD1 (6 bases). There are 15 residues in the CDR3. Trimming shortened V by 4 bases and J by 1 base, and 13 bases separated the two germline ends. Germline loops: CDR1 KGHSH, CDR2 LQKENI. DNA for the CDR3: TGTGCCAGCTCACAAACCGGGACAACGAACACTGAAGCTTTCTTT. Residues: CASSQTGTTNTEAFF.

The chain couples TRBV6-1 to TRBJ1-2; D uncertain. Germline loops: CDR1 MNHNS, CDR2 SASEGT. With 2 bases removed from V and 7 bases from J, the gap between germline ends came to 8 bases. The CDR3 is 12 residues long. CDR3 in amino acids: CASSERSGGYTF. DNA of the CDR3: TGTGCCAGCAGTGAAAGGTCAGGTGGCTACACCTTC.

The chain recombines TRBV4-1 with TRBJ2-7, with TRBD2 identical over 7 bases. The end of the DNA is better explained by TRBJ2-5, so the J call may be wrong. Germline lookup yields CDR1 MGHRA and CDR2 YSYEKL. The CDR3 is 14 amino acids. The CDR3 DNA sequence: TGCGCCAGCAGCCAAGGTGACGGGGGGGAGACCCAGTACTTC. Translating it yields CASSQGDGGETQYF.

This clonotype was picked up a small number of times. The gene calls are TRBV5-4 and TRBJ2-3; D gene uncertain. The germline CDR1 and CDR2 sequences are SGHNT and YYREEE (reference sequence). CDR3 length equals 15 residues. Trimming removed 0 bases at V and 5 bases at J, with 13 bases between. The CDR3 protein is CASSLEVYGGDTQYF. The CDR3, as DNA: TGTGCCAGCAGCTTGGAAGTCTACGGTGGAGATACGCAGTATTTT. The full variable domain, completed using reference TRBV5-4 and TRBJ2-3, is ETGVTQSPTHLIKTRGQQVTLRCSSQSGHNTVSWYQQALGQGPQFIFQYYREEENGRGNFPPRFSGLQFPNYSSELNVNALELDDSALYLCASSLEVYGGDTQYFGPGTRLTVL.

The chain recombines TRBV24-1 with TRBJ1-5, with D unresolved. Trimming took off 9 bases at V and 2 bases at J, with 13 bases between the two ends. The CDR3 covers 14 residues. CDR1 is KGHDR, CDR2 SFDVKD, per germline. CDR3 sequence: CATHGGQGNQPQHF. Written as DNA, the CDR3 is TGTGCCACCCATGGCGGGCAGGGCAATCAGCCCCAGCATTTT.

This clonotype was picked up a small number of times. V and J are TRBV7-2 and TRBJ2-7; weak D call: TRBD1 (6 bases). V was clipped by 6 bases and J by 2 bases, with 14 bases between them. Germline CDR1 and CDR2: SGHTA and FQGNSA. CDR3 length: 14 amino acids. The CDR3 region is CASRTRTEAYEQYF. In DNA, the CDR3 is TGTGCCAGCAGAACCCGGACAGAGGCCTACGAGCAGTACTTC. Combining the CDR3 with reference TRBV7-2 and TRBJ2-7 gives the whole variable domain GAGVSQSPSNKVTEKGKDVELRCDPISGHTALYWYRQSLGQGLEFLIYFQGNSAPDKSGLPSDRFSAERTGGSVSTLTIQRTQQEDSAVYLCASRTRTEAYEQYFGPGTRLTVT.

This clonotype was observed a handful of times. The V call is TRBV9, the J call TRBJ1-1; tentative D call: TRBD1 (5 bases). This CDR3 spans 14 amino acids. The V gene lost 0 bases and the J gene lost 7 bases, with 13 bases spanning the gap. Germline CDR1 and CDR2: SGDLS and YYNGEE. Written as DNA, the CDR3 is TGTGCCAGCAGCGTAGGACGTCCAAGGGGTGAAGCTTTCTTT. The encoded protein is CASSVGRPRGEAFF.

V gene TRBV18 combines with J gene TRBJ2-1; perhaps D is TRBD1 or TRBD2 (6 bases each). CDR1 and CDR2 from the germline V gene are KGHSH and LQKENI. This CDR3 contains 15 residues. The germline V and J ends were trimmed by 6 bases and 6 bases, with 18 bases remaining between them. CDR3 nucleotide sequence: TGTGCCAGCTCGCCAGGGGCGGGACGGGGCAATGAGCAGTTCTTC. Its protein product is CASSPGAGRGNEQFF.

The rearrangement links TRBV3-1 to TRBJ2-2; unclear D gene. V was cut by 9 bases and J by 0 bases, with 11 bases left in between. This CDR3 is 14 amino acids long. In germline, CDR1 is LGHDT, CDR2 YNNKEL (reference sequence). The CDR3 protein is CARNPRANTGELFF. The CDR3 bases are TGTGCCAGAAATCCAAGGGCGAACACCGGGGAGCTGTTTTTT.

The chain's CDR3 is CATSDSGTGSYSGAFF. CDR3 bases: TGTGCCACCAGTGATTCTGGGACAGGGAGCTATTCGGGAGCTTTCTTT. This chain uses TRBV24-1 with TRBJ1-1; 9 bases are shared with TRBD1. The J segment lost 10 bases and the V segment lost 2 bases, leaving 13 bases of the junction unmatched. CDR1 is KGHDR, CDR2 SFDVKD, per germline. The CDR3 runs 16 residues.

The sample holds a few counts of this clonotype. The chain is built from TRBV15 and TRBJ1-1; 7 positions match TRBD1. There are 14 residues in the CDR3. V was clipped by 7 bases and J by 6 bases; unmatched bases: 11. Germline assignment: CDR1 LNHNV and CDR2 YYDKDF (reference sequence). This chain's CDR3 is CATTKSTGAPEAFF. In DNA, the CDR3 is TGTGCCACCACGAAGTCAACAGGGGCCCCTGAAGCTTTCTTT.

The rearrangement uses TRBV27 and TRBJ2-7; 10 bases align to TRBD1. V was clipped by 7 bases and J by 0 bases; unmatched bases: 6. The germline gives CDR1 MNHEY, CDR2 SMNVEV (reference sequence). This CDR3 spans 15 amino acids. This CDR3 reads CASMWGQGYSYEQYF. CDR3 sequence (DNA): TGTGCCAGCATGTGGGGACAGGGGTACTCCTACGAGCAGTACTTC.

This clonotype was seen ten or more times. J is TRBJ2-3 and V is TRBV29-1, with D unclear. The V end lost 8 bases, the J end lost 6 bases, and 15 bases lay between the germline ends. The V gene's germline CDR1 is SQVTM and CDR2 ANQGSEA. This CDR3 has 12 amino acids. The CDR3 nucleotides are TGCAGCCCAAAAACGTCGGCCGATACGCAGTATTTT. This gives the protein CSPKTSADTQYF.

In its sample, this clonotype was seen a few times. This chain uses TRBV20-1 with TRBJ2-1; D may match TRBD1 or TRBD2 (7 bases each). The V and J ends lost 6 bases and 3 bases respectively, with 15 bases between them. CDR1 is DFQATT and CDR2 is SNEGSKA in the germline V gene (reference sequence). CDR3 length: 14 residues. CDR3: CSAEAGQSYNEQFF. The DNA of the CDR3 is TGCAGTGCGGAAGCGGGACAGAGCTACAATGAGCAGTTCTTC.

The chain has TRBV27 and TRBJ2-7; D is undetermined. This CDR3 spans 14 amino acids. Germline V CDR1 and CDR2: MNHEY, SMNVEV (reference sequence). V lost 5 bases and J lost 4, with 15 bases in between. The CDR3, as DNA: TGTGCCAGCAGTCTGAGGTCTACACCTTACGAGCAGTACTTC. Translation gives CASSLRSTPYEQYF.

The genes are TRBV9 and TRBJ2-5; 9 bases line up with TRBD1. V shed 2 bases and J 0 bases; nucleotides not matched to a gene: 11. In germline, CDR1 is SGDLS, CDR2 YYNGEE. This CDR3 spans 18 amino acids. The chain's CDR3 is CASSVGTGTGIYQETQYF. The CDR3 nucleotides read TGTGCCAGCAGCGTTGGTACCGGGACAGGGATTTACCAAGAGACCCAGTACTTC.

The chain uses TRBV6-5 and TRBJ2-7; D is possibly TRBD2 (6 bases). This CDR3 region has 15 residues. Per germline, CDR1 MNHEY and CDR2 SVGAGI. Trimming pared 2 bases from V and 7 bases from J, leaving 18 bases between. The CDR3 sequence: CASSYTRTTLDEQYF. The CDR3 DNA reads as TGTGCCAGCAGTTACACCCGGACTACCTTGGATGAGCAGTACTTC.

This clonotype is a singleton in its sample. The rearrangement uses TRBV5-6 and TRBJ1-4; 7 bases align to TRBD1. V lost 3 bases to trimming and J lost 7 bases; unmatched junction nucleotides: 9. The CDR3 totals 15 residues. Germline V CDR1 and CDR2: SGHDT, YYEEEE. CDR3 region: CASSYYRGAGEKLFF. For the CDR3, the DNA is TGTGCCAGCAGCTACTACAGGGGCGCGGGTGAAAAACTGTTTTTT.

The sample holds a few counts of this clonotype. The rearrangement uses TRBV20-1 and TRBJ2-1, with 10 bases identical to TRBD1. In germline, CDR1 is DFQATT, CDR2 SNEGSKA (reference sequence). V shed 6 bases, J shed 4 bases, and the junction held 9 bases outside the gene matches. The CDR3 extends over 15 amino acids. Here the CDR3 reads CSALKGQGRYNEQFF. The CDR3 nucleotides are TGCAGTGCGCTTAAGGGACAGGGGAGGTACAATGAGCAGTTCTTC.

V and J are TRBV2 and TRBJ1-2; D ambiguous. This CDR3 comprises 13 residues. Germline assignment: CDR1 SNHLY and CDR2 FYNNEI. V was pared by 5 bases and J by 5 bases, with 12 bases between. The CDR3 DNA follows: TGTGCCAGCAGTAAAAACCGAGGATATGGCTACACCTTC. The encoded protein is CASSKNRGYGYTF.

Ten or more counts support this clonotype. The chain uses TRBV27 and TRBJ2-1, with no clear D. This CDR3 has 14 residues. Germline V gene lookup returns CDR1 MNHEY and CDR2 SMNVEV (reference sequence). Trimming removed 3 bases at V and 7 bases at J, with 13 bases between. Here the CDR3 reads CASSFWHRKNEQFF. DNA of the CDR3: TGTGCCAGCAGTTTCTGGCACAGAAAGAATGAGCAGTTCTTC.

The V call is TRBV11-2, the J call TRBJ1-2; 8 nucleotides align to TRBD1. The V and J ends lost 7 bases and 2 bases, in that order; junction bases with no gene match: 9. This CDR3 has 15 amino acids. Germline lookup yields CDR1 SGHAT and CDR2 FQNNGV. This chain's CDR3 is CASNSNRGNNYGYTF. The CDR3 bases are TGTGCCAGCAACTCAAACAGGGGGAACAACTATGGCTACACCTTC. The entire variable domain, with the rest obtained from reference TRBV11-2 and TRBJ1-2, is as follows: EAGVAQSPRYKIIEKRQSVAFWCNPISGHATLYWYQQILGQGPKLLIQFQNNGVVDDSQLPKDRFSAERLKGVDSTLKIQPAKLEDSAVYLCASNSNRGNNYGYTFGSGTRLTVV.

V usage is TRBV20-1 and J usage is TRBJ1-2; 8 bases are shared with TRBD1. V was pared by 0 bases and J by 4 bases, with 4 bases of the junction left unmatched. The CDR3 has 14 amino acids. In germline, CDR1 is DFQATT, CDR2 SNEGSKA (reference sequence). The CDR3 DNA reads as TGCAGTGCTAGAGATGGGGACAGGACCTATGGCTACACCTTC. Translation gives CSARDGDRTYGYTF.

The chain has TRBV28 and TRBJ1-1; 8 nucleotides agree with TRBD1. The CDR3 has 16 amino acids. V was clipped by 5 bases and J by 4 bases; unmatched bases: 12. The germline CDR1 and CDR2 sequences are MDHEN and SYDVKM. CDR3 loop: CASSPLGRGLRTEAFF. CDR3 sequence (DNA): TGTGCCAGCAGTCCACTAGGCAGGGGGCTACGCACTGAAGCTTTCTTT.

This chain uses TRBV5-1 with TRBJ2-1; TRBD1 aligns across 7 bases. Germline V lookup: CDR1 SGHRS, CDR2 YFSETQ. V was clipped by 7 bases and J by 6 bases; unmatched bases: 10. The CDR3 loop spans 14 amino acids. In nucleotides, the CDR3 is TGCGCCAGCGGTACCGGGACAGTGAGCAATGAGCAGTTCTTC. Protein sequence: CASGTGTVSNEQFF.

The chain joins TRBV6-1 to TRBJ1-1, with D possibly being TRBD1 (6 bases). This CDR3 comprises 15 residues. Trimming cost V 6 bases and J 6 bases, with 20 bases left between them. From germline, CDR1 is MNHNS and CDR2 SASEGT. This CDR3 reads CASSPSYSTGSEAFF. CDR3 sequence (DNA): TGTGCCAGCAGCCCATCTTATTCGACAGGTTCTGAAGCTTTCTTT.